This entry lists 10 T cell receptor beta chains sequenced from one sample in a study of shared clonotypes between healthy human individuals. Clones were read by immunoSEQ multiplex PCR, and TCRdb kept only the in-frame ones, dropping some. The sample includes a few million clones, more than 90% of them seen just once. The sequenced material came from naive CD4+ T cells sorted from blood. Documented subset: CD45RA+ positively selected. Every receptor here comes from a man between 18 and 29 years old in good health.

The chain is built from TRBV18 and TRBJ2-7; 12 nucleotides align to TRBD2. Germline assignment: CDR1 KGHSH and CDR2 LQKENI. There are 15 residues in the CDR3. V lost 6 bases to trimming and J lost 3 bases; unmatched junction nucleotides: 6. In DNA, the CDR3 is TGTGCCAGCTCCCAACTAGCGGGGGGTATCTACGAGCAGTACTTC. Translated, it gives CASSQLAGGIYEQYF.

J is TRBJ2-7 and V is TRBV6-5, with 7 nucleotides matching TRBD1. CDR3 length equals 16 residues. The ends lost 0 bases at V and 3 bases at J; junction bases unmatched: 8. Germline CDR1 MNHEY, CDR2 SVGAGI. CDR3 DNA: TGTGCCAGCAGTTACTCTCCGGGACAGAAGATCTACGAGCAGTACTTC. It encodes CASSYSPGQKIYEQYF.

The V gene is TRBV7-2, the J gene TRBJ1-1, with a possible D match to TRBD1 (5 bases). Trimming shortened V by 3 bases and J by 4 bases, and 12 bases separated the two germline ends. The CDR3 has 14 amino acids. Germline CDR1 and CDR2: SGHTA and FQGNSA. The CDR3: CASSFAGSLTEAFF. DNA of the CDR3: TGTGCCAGCAGCTTCGCAGGGTCCCTCACTGAAGCTTTCTTT.

This clone has only a few counts. Additional DNA sequences in this sample encode the identical CDR3. The chain couples TRBV18 to TRBJ2-5; D call uncertain. Germline V gene data show CDR1 as KGHSH and CDR2 as LQKENI. This CDR3 spans 12 amino acids. V was trimmed by 3 bases and J by 5 bases, leaving 7 bases between them. CDR3 DNA sequence: TGTGCCAGCTCACCTTCTGGGGAGACCCAGTACTTC. It encodes CASSPSGETQYF.

V is TRBV5-1 and J is TRBJ2-7; tentative D call: TRBD1 (5 bases). Germline V gene lookup returns CDR1 SGHRS and CDR2 YFSETQ. The V gene lost 5 bases and the J gene lost 4 bases, with 13 bases spanning the gap. The CDR3 extends over 13 amino acids. In nucleotides, the CDR3 is TGCGCCAGCAGTCCAGACAGATTATACGAGCAGTACTTC. Protein: CASSPDRLYEQYF.

The chain employs TRBV18 and TRBJ1-4; TRBD1 might be the D (5 bases). The CDR3 loop spans 16 amino acids. V was trimmed by 2 bases and J by 3 bases, leaving 13 bases between them. The germline V gene encodes CDR1 KGHSH and CDR2 LQKENI. The DNA of the CDR3 is TGTGCCAGCTCACCATCATCCGGGGGGGCTAATGAAAAACTGTTTTTT. As protein: CASSPSSGGANEKLFF. Together with reference TRBV18 and TRBJ1-4, the CDR3 gives the full variable domain: NAGVMQNPRHLVRRRGQEARLRCSPMKGHSHVYWYRQLPEEGLKFMVYLQKENIIDESGMPKERFSAEFPKEGPSILRIQQVVRGDSAAYFCASSPSSGGANEKLFFGSGTQLSVL.

This clone was detected once. The CDR3: CSVRFLELTDVEQFF. In DNA, the CDR3 is TGCAGCGTCCGGTTCCTAGAGCTGACCGATGTTGAGCAGTTCTTC. The rearrangement joins TRBV29-1 to TRBJ2-1; D is undetermined. Germline V gene lookup returns CDR1 SQVTM and CDR2 ANQGSEA. V was trimmed by 6 bases and J by 9 bases, leaving 24 bases between them. The CDR3 extends over 15 amino acids.

The gene calls are TRBV9 and TRBJ2-7; 7 nucleotides match TRBD2. Germline V lookup: CDR1 SGDLS, CDR2 YYNGEE. V shed 0 bases, J shed 3 bases, and the junction held 3 bases outside the gene matches. The CDR3 has 14 amino acids. CDR3 DNA: TGTGCCAGCAGCGTAGCGGGAGGTTTCTACGAGCAGTACTTC. Its protein product is CASSVAGGFYEQYF.

With respect to this clone: Other DNA sequences of this sample code for an identical CDR3. This chain connects TRBV25-1 to TRBJ2-2, with 7 bases lining up with TRBD1. V lost 2 bases, J lost 3 bases, and 3 bases stayed unmatched. Germline assignment: CDR1 MGHDK and CDR2 SYGVNS. The CDR3 length is 15 residues. This CDR3 is CASSEVDRDTGELFF. The CDR3 nucleotides are TGTGCCAGCAGTGAAGTAGACAGGGACACCGGGGAGCTGTTTTTT.

The chain uses TRBV2 and TRBJ1-1, with a possible D match to TRBD1 (5 bases). The CDR3 covers 14 residues. Trimming removed 9 bases at V and 2 bases at J, with 16 bases between. Germline lookup yields CDR1 SNHLY and CDR2 FYNNEI. Written as DNA, the CDR3 is TGTGCCAGTAAAGTGGGGGGGGTAAACACTGAAGCTTTCTTT. Its protein product is CASKVGGVNTEAFF.